Listed below are T cell receptor beta chains from one sample, sequenced in a study of blood T cell repertoires in COVID-19. Assay: immunoSEQ multiplex PCR; the TCRdb copy retains only in-frame clones and omits some. Among around 97,000 clones listed, almost 90% were seen once. The sequencing sample was made of peripheral blood. These TCRs come from a human donor in a cohort sampled during active COVID-19. Both conserved end residues are trimmed from each CDR3.

TRBV5-1	TRBJ2-3	14	ASSLGGSVSRDTQY
TRBV5-5	TRBJ2-7	11	ASSLDRTYEQY
TRBV29-1	TRBJ1-2	11	SVGRGLDYGYT
TRBV7-2	TRBJ2-2	14	ASSPRTSSNTGELF
TRBV5-4	TRBJ2-1	14	ASSLVGTGLYNEQF
TRBV7-2	TRBJ2-3	11	ASSPGPRDTQY
TRBV30	TRBJ2-2	10	ASSGYTGELF
TRBV7-2	TRBJ1-1	12	ASSFRDRVTEAF
TRBV29-1	TRBJ2-1	15	SVAHPGQGVVYNEQF
TRBV7-3	TRBJ2-7	11	ASSFEGGYEQY
TRBV9	TRBJ2-1	13	ASSSRTGDGNEQF
TRBV3-1/TRBV3-2	TRBJ1-2	14	ASSQEAGRVNYGYT
TRBV6-6	TRBJ1-5	12	ASTSEASNQPQH
TRBV1	TRBJ1-2	14	TSSQDSPDRADGYT
TRBV19	TRBJ2-7	11	ASSINTPYEQY
TRBV7-2	TRBJ2-7	12	ASTLSGTIYEQY
TRBV6-4	TRBJ2-1	12	ASSDGGGYNEQF
TRBV6-2/TRBV6-3	TRBJ2-7	15	ASSYSLRGRPSYEQY
TRBV7-5	TRBJ2-7	15	ARSPVPGGPRYYEQY
TRBV14	TRBJ1-1	15	ASSQGPVWGLNTEAF
TRBV4-1	TRBJ2-1	15	ASSREEVLGSYNEQF
TRBV5-6	TRBJ2-7	11	ASSLAADYEQY
TRBV5-1	TRBJ1-6	12	ASSSQGYPSPLH
TRBV18	TRBJ2-1	16	ASSPPGTSGSQYNEQF
TRBV7-2	TRBJ2-7	9	ASSRDSSLG
TRBV30	TRBJ1-1	10	AWKQGNAEAF
TRBV11-2	TRBJ2-7	17	ASSLFGRTGGLFGYEQY
TRBV10-3	TRBJ2-3	15	AFSSGLAGYPADTQY
TRBV12-5	TRBJ2-1	15	ASGFKTLAGGNNEQF
TRBV7-2	TRBJ1-1	13	ASNQGQQYLTEAF
TRBV6-6	TRBJ2-7	13	ASSYSGTGRSEQY
TRBV9	TRBJ1-2	13	ASSSFSEQGSGYT